What follows are 12 T cell receptor beta chains derived from one specimen sequenced in a study of beta chain features in type 1 diabetes. The authors reverse transcribed all of the isolated RNA, so sequencing captured expressed TCRB transcripts. Measured with immunoSEQ multiplex PCR; TCRdb has only the in-frame clones, and not every one. Here the sample spans some 150,000 clones, less than 9% being singletons. Sequencing was carried out using central memory CD4+ T cells from blood. These receptor sequences come from a woman in her 30s in good health.

This clone was counted between two and nine times. This chain connects TRBV7-2 to TRBJ2-1, with 15 bases fitting TRBD2. The length of the CDR3 is 19 residues. V lost 0 bases and J lost 7; bases outside the gene matches: 10. The germline CDR1 and CDR2 sequences are SGHTA and FQGNSA. CDR3 in amino acids: CASSLATRTSGRAGNEQFF. The CDR3 DNA sequence: TGTGCCAGCAGCTTAGCAACCCGGACTAGCGGGAGGGCCGGGAATGAGCAGTTCTTC.

This clone has only a few counts. The CDR3 protein is CATRLVNEQFF. For the CDR3, the DNA is TGTGCCACCCGACTAGTGAATGAGCAGTTCTTC. This chain links TRBV6-5 with TRBJ2-1, with D maybe TRBD2 (6 bases). The V gene's germline CDR1 is MNHEY and CDR2 SVGAGI. With 10 bases removed from V and 7 bases from J, the gap between germline ends came to 11 bases. The CDR3 sequence is 11 residues long.

This clone appeared a few times. The chain links TRBV28 to TRBJ1-2; TRBD1 matches at 7 bases. From germline, CDR1 is MDHEN and CDR2 SYDVKM. Unmatched junction bases numbered 9, after V lost 8 bases and J lost 6 bases. The CDR3 is made up of 13 amino acids. The CDR3 spells CASCSGTAHGYTF. CDR3 DNA: TGTGCCAGCTGCTCCGGGACAGCTCATGGCTACACCTTC.

This sequence joins TRBV28 and TRBJ1-2; D remains unclear. The V gene lost 1 base and the J gene lost 1 base, with 7 bases spanning the gap. Germline V gives CDR1 MDHEN, CDR2 SYDVKM. The CDR3 is 14 residues long. DNA of the CDR3: TGTGCCAGCAGTTTATTGGGCGATAACTATGGCTACACCTTC. Translated: CASSLLGDNYGYTF.

The sample holds many counts of this clone. The chain links TRBV5-6 to TRBJ1-4, with D possibly matching TRBD1 (6 bases). The germline V gene has CDR1 SGHDT and CDR2 YYEEEE. V was pared by 1 base and J by 8 bases, with 9 bases between. This CDR3 has 13 residues. The CDR3: CASSLRTAEKLFF. The DNA of the CDR3 is TGTGCCAGCAGCTTGAGGACAGCGGAAAAACTGTTTTTT.

This clone was observed a handful of times. The chain employs TRBV7-3 and TRBJ2-3; D might be TRBD2 (7 bases). Germline V gives CDR1 SGHTA, CDR2 FQGTGA. Trimming took off 5 bases at V and 5 bases at J, with 17 bases between the two ends. The CDR3 has 15 amino acids. CDR3 sequence reads: CASSLGGLSGDTQYF. The CDR3 bases are TGTGCCAGCAGCCTCGGGGGGCTCTCCGGAGATACGCAGTATTTT.

This sequence joins TRBV7-2 and TRBJ1-1, with D tentatively TRBD1 (5 bases). The CDR3 has 14 residues. Germline CDR1 SGHTA, CDR2 FQGNSA. V lost 1 base, J lost 5 bases, and 11 bases lay in between. The CDR3 loop reads CASSLEEGSTEAFF. The CDR3 DNA sequence: TGTGCCAGCAGCTTAGAGGAGGGGAGTACTGAAGCTTTCTTT.

This clone was detected only a few times. This chain connects TRBV29-1 to TRBJ1-1, with 8 bases lining up with TRBD1. This CDR3 has 13 amino acids. Germline-derived CDR1 and CDR2 are SQVTM and ANQGSEA. V gave up 7 bases and J gave up 2 bases; unmatched junction bases: 6. The CDR3, as DNA: TGCAGCGCCGGACAGGGTACTAACACTGAAGCTTTCTTT. As protein: CSAGQGTNTEAFF.

This clone has only a few counts. The chain combines TRBV7-2 with TRBJ2-1; 12 bases fit TRBD2. V gave up 5 bases and J gave up 8 bases; unmatched junction bases: 7. Germline CDR1 reads SGHTA; CDR2 reads FQGNSA. CDR3 length: 15 residues. CDR3 protein: CASSRKTSGSHEQFF. DNA for the CDR3: TGTGCCAGCAGCCGTAAGACTAGCGGGAGCCATGAGCAGTTCTTC.

The chain is built from TRBV5-1 and TRBJ2-2, with no clear D. CDR1 SGHRS and CDR2 YFSETQ come from the germline V gene. V gave up 0 bases and J gave up 5 bases, with 5 bases separating them. This CDR3 has 13 amino acids. The CDR3 is CASSLALTGELFF. The CDR3 DNA follows: TGCGCCAGCAGCTTGGCTCTAACCGGGGAGCTGTTTTTT.

This clone was recorded at least ten times. The V and J genes are TRBV2 and TRBJ2-1; 10 bases are a match to TRBD1. The CDR3 extends over 15 amino acids. The J segment lost 5 bases and the V segment lost 4 bases, leaving 5 bases of the junction unmatched. Looked up from germline, CDR1 is SNHLY and CDR2 is FYNNEI. The CDR3 reads CASSAIGTGDNEQFF. The DNA of the CDR3 is TGTGCCAGCAGTGCCATCGGGACAGGGGACAATGAGCAGTTCTTC.

The chain couples TRBV5-8 to TRBJ2-4, with TRBD2 identical over 12 bases. After removal of 3 bases from V and 0 bases from J, the junction contained 1 base not matched to a gene. Germline loops: CDR1 SGHTS, CDR2 YDEGEE. The CDR3 contains 16 residues. The CDR3 protein is CASSWGLAGAKNIQYF. The CDR3 DNA sequence: TGTGCCAGCAGCTGGGGACTAGCGGGAGCCAAAAACATTCAGTACTTC.